This is a list of T cell receptor beta chains from one sample in a study of vaccination and CD4 T cells after COVID-19. TCRdb re-called the PCR reads with MiXCR, one entry per CDR3 protein. This table has fewer than 20,000 distinct CDR3 sequences, approximately 50% appearing once. For these receptors, no antigen is known. The sequenced sample was CD4+ T cells from blood, cultured in vitro, obtained about 7 months after SARS-CoV-2 vaccination. These receptors all stem from a human donor who had recovered from COVID-19. Both conserved end residues are part of each CDR3.

TRBV20-1,CSARDTPDTQYF
TRBV18,CASTQRTGMNTEAFF
TRBV19,CASSIRRAGQETQYF
TRBV20-1,CSARRRTGLGNSPLHF
TRBV27,CASGFRASYEQYF
TRBV7-9,CASSLEGAQYF
TRBV4-1,CASSQAVAGRRYEQYF
TRBV11-1,CASSRRQGAYEQYF
TRBV30,CAWSGLAGETQYF
TRBV11-2,CASRPQGAGGNSPLHF
TRBV6-1,CASRETGGAYGYTF
TRBV5-4,CASSVGDRGTYEQYF
TRBV7-9,CASSPVARATEAFF
TRBV7-9,CASSRGTTGELFF
TRBV20-1,CSAPNRDGILYGYTF
TRBV12-3/TRBV12-4,CASSGQGAQRNEQFF
TRBV20-1,CSAQGTGSSATPSYEQYF
TRBV19,CASSIGLRNSPLHF
TRBV24-1,CATSDPGEGAGEQYF
TRBV20-1,CSAFKTNTGELFF
TRBV7-2,CASSLALGADTQYF
TRBV5-4,CASSLALAGQETQYF
TRBV7-2,CASSKNRGGQETQYF
TRBV6-5,CASSYTSEDYNEQFF
TRBV27,CASSRKSSYEQYF
TRBV27,CASSFSPASGKRTQYF
TRBV7-2,CASSRFRETQYF
TRBV25-1,CASSDARRTGVVGYTF
TRBV7-9,CASSPHWSGELFF
TRBV6-2/TRBV6-3,CASTPRGPETQYF
TRBV7-8,CASRAPGQGWF
TRBV6-2/TRBV6-3,CASAKTTGGYEQYF
TRBV18,CAGSLRGANTEAFF
TRBV20-1,CSARSGLAGVYNEQFF
TRBV2,CASRVVGDTQYF
TRBV18,CASSPRSGRGGQETQYF
TRBV5-4,CASSLAHLAGAETQYF
TRBV7-2,CASRPQGAYNEQFF
TRBV7-9,CASSWSAGEGTEAFF
TRBV7-2,CASSQGRETNEQFF
TRBV28,CASSIAGAVWGYTF
TRBV6-1,CASRAIGGPQHF
TRBV7-2,CASSEAGGPDEQFF
TRBV7-4,CASSVDPLGTQYF
TRBV27,CASSYGLLGTDTQYF